What follows is one T cell receptor (beta chain) and its context. Using immunoSEQ multiplex PCR, the repertoire was profiled, and TCRdb retains in-frame clones only, with some absent. The sample lists 150,000 to 250,000 clones; about two thirds were seen once. CDR3 length equals 14 residues. CDR1 is MNHEY and CDR2 is SMNVEV in the germline V gene (reference sequence). V was clipped by 5 bases and J by 1 base; unmatched bases: 5. This sample was included in a study of cytotoxic CD8 clonotypes in ibrutinib-treated CLL. The rearrangement links TRBV27 to TRBJ2-7, with 7 bases that match TRBD1. Specimen: PBMCs, collected after 24 months of ibrutinib treatment. This clonotype originated in a human donor with chronic lymphocytic leukemia. The CDR3 DNA reads TGTGCCAGCAGTCCCCGGACAGGTTCCTACGAGCAGTACTTC. It yields the protein CASSPRTGSYEQYF.